The T cell receptor (beta chain) under discussion was sequenced for a study of breast tumors, draining lymph nodes, adjacent tissues. Germline lookup yields CDR1 DFQATT and CDR2 SNEGSKA (reference sequence). V lost 3 bases to trimming and J lost 0 bases; unmatched junction nucleotides: 10. The CDR3 extends over 17 amino acids. The lymph nodes were axillary draining lymph nodes from breast cancer patients. The study's findings and limits: Tumor repertoires ranked between lymph nodes and nontumor tissue in diversity, with V and J gene preferences. Compared with basal-like, luminal-like tumors shared significantly more repertoire with nontumor tissue.

Turning to this clonotype: Antigen specificity is unknown. A much larger clone sits a single nucleotide away, making a read error possible.

From the multiplex PCR reads, TCRdb called clonotypes with MiXCR, one entry per CDR3 protein. The repertoire consists of 150,000 to 200,000 distinct CDR3 sequences, with 25% to 40% occurring once and the leading ten covering about 3.8%. The source material was axillary lymph node tissue. The sequence came from a female donor with breast cancer. Some clones in this sample may be carry-over from other donors' samples. The chain employs TRBV20-1 and TRBJ1-5; 8 positions agree with TRBD1. The CDR3 bases are TGCAGTGCTAGGGCGACCGCGACAGGGGCTAGCAATCAGCCCCAGCATTTT. This encodes CSARATATGASNQPQHF.